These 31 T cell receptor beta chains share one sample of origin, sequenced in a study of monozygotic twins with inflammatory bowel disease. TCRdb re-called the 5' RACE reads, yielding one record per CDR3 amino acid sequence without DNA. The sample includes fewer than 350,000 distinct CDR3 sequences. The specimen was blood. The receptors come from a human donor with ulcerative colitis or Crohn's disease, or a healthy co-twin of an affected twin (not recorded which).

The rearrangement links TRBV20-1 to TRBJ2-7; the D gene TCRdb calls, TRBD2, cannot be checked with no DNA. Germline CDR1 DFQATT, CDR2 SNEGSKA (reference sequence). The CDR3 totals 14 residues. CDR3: CSARSGRAANEQYF.

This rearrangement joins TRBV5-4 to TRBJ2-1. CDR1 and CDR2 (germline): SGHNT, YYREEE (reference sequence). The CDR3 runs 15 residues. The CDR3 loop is CASSLAVADLNEQFF.

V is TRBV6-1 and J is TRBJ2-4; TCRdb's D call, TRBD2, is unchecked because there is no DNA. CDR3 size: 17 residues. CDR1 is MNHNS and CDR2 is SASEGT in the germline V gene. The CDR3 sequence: CASKSDRAPEAKNIQYF.

The CDR3 loop reads CASTPSRDGSYEQYF. The V call is TRBV6-1, the J call TRBJ2-7; TCRdb names TRBD1, which stays unverified in the absence of DNA. The CDR3 is 15 residues long. CDR1 is MNHNS and CDR2 is SASEGT in the germline V gene.

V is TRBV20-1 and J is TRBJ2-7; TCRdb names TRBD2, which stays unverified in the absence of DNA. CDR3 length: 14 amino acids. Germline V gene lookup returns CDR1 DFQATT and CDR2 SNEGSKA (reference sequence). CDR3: CSAREGGGGDEQYF.

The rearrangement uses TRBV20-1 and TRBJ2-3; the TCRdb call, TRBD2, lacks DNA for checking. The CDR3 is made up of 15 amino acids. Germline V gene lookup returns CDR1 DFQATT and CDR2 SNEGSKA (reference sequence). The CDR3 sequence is CSARGKREVPDTQYF.

CDR3 amino acids: CASSPDLVFFTDTQYF. The gene calls are TRBV28 and TRBJ2-3; the TRBD2 assignment by TCRdb is unverifiable without DNA. CDR3 length: 16 residues. Germline V CDR1 and CDR2: MDHEN, SYDVKM.

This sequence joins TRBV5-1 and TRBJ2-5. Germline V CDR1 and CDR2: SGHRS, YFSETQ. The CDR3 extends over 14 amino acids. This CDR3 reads CASSLTPGQETQYF.

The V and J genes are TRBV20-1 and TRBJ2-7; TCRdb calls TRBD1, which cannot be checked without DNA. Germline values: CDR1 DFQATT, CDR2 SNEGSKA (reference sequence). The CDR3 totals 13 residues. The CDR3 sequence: CSAMGQGVHEQYF.

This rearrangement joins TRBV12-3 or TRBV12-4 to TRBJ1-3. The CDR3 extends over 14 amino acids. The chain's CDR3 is CASSFRVSGNTIYF.

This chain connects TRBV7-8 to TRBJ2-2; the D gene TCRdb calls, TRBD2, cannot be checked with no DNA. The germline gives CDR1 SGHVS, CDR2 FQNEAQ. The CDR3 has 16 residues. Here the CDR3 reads CASSLWEGGNTGELFF.

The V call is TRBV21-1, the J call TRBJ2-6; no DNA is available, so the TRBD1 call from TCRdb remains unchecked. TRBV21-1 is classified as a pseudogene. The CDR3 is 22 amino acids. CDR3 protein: CASSAGNRDRVPNNSGANVLTF.

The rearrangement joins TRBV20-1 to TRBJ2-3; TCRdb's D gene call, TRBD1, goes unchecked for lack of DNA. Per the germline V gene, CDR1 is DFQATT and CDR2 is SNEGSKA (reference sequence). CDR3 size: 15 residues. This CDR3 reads CSARDQGQITDTQYF.

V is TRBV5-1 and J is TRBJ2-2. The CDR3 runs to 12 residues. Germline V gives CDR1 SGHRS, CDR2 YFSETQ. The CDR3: CASMQQSRELFF.

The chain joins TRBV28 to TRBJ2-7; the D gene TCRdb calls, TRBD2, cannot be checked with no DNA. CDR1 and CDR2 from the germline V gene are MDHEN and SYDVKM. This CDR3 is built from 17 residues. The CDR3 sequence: CASSLSSVAGGSYEQYF.

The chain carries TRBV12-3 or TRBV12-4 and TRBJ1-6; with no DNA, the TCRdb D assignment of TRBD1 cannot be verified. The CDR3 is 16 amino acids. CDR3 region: CASSLKTGPGNSPLHF.

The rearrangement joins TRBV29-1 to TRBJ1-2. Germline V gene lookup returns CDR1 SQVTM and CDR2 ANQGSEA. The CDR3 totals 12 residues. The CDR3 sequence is CSVEGQAYGYTF.

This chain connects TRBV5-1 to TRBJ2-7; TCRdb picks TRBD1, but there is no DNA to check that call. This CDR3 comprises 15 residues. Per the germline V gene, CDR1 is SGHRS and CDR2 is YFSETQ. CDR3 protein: CASSRLTGSSYEQYF.

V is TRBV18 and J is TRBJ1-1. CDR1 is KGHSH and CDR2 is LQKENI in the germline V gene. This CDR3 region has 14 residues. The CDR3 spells CASSPMPTNTEAFF.

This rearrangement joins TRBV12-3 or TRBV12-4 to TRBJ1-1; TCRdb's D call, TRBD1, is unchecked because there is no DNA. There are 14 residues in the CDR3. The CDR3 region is CASSRRTRNTEAFF.

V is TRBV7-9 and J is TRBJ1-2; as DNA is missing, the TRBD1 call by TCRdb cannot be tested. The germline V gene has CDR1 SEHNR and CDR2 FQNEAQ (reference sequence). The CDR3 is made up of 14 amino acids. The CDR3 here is CASSSRQVVYGYTF.

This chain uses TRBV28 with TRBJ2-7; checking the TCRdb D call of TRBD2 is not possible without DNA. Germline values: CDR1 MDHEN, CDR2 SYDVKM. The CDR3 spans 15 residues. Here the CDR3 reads CASSFVEGIGYEQYF.

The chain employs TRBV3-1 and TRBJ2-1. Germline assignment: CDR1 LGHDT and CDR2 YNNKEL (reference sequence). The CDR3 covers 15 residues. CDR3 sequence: CASSQEMSYYNEQFF.

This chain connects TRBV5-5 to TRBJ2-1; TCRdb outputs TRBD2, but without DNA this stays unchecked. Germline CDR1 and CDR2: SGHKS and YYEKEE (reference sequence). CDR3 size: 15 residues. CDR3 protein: CASSFQPATYNEQFF.

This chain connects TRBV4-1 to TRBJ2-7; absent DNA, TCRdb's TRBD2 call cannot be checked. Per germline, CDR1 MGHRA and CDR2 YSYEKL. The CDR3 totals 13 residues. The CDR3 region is CASSQISGYEQYF.

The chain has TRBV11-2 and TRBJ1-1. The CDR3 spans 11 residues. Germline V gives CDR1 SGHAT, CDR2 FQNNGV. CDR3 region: CASSLENEAFF.

This CDR3 is CASSQEMGSREQFF. The rearrangement uses TRBV3-1 and TRBJ2-1. Germline loops: CDR1 LGHDT, CDR2 YNNKEL (reference sequence). The CDR3 is made up of 14 amino acids.

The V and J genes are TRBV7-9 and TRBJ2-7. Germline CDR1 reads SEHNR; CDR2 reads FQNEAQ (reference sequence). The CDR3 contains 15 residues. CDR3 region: CASSLDGWSSYEQYF.

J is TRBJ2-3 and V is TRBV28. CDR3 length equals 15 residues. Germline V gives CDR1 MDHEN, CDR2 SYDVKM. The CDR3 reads CASSLYITSTDTQYF.

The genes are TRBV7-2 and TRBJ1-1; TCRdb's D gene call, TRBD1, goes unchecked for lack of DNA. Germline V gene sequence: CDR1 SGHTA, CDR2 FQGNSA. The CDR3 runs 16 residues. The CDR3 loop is CASSLQPGGANTEAFF.

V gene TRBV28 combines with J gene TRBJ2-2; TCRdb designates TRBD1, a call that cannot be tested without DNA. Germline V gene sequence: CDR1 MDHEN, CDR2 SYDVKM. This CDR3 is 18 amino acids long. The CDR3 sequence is CASSLKGGKGRNTGELFF.